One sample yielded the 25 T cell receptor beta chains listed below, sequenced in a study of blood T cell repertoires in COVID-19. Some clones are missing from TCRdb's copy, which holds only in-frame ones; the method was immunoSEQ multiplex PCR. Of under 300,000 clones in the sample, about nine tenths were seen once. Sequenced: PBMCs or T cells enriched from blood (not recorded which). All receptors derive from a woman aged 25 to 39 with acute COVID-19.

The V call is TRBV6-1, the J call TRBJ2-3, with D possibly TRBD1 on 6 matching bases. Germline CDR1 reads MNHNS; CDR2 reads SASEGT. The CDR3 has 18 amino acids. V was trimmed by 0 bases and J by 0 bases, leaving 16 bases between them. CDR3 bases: TGTGCCAGCAGTGAAGCGCCAATACAGGGATGGAGCACAGATACGCAGTATTTT. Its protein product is CASSEAPIQGWSTDTQYF.

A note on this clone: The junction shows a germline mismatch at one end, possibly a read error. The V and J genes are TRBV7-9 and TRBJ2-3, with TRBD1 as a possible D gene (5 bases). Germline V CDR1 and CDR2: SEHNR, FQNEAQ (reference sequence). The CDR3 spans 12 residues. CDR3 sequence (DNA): TGTGCCAGCAGCCAGAATGTCGAAAACAGGAGTTTT. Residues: CASSQNVENRSF.

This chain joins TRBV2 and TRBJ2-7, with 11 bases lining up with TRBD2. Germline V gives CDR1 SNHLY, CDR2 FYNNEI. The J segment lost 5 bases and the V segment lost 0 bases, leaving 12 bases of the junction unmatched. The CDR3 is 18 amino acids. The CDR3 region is CASSEASGRVVGFDEQYF. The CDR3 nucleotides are TGTGCCAGCAGTGAAGCTAGCGGGAGGGTTGTGGGGTTCGACGAGCAGTACTTC.

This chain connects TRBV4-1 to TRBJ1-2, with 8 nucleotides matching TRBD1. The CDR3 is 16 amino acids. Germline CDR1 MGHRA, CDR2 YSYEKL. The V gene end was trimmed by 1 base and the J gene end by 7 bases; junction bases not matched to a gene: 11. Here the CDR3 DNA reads TGCGCCAGCAGCCAAGGGTTGACAGGGGCAAGGATTGGCTACACCTTC. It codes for CASSQGLTGARIGYTF.

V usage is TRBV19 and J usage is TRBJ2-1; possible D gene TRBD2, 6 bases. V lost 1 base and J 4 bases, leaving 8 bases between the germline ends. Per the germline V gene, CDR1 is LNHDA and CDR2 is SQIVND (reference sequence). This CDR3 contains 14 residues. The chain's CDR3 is CASSIVGTYNEQFF. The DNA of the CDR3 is TGTGCCAGTAGTATAGTTGGGACTTACAATGAGCAGTTCTTC.

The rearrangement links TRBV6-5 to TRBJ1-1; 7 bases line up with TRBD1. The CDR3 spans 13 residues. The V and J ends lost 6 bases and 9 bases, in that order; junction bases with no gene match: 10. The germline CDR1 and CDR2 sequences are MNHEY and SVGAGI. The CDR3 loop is CASRPDRVGQAFF. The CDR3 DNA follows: TGTGCCAGCAGACCAGACAGGGTTGGTCAAGCTTTCTTT.

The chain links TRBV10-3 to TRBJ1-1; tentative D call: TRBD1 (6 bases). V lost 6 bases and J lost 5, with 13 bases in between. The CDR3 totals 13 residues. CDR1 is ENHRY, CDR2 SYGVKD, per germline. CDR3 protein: CAISEQGGTEAFF. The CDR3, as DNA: TGTGCCATCAGCGAACAGGGCGGGACTGAAGCTTTCTTT.

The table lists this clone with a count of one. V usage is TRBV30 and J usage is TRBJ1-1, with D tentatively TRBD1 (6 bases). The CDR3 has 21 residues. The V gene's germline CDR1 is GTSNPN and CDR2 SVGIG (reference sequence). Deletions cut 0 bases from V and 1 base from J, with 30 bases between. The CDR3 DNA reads TGTGCCTGGAGTGTACCTCGAAAAGGGTCTGGACTTCAGGGGAAGAACACTGAAGCTTTCTTT. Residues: CAWSVPRKGSGLQGKNTEAFF.

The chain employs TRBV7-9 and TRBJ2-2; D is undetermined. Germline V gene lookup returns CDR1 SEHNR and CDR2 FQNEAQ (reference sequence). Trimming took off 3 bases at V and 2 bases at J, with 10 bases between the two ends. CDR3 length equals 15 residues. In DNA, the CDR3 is TGTGCCAGCAGCTTGTCCCATGTTAACACCGGGGAGCTGTTTTTT. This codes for CASSLSHVNTGELFF. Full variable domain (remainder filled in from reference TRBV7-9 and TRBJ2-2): DTGVSQNPRHKITKRGQNVTFRCDPISEHNRLYWYRQTLGQGPEFLTYFQNEAQLEKSRLLSDRFSAERPKGSFSTLEIQRTEQGDSAMYLCASSLSHVNTGELFFGEGSRLTVL.

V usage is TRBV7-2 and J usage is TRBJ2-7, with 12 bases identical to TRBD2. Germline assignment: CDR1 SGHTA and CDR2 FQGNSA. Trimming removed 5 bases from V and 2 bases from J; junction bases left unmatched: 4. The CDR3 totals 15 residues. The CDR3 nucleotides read TGTGCCAGCAGCAAGACTAGCGGGGGAACCTACGAGCAGTACTTC. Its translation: CASSKTSGGTYEQYF.

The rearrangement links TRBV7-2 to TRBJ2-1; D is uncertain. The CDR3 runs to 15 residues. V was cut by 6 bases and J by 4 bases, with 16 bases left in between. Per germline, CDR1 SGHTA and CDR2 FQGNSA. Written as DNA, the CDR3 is TGTGCCAGCAGAGTATCGGTAGCCCGGTACAATGAGCAGTTCTTC. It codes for CASRVSVARYNEQFF.

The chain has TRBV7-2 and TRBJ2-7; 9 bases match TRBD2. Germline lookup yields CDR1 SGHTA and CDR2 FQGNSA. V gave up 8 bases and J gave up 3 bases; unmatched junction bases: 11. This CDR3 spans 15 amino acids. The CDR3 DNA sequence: TGTGCCAGCCGAGGGTTTCTGCGGGGGGGCTACGAGCAGTACTTC. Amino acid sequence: CASRGFLRGGYEQYF. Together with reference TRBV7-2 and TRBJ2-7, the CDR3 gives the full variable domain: GAGVSQSPSNKVTEKGKDVELRCDPISGHTALYWYRQSLGQGLEFLIYFQGNSAPDKSGLPSDRFSAERTGGSVSTLTIQRTQQEDSAVYLCASRGFLRGGYEQYFGPGTRLTVT.

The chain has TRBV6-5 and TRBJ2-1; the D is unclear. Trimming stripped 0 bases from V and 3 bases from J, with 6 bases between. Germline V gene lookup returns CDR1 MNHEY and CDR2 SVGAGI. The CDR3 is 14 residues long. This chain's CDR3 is CASSYSPRYNEQFF. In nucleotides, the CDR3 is TGTGCCAGCAGTTACTCCCCCCGCTACAATGAGCAGTTCTTC.

The CDR3 bases are TGCAGCGCCGGACAGGGGTCAATGAACACTGAAGCTTTCTTT. It is translated as CSAGQGSMNTEAFF. V gene TRBV29-1 combines with J gene TRBJ1-1; TRBD1 agrees at 9 bases. Germline values: CDR1 SQVTM, CDR2 ANQGSEA. The trim removed 7 bases at V and 0 bases at J, leaving 6 bases unmatched. There are 14 residues in the CDR3.

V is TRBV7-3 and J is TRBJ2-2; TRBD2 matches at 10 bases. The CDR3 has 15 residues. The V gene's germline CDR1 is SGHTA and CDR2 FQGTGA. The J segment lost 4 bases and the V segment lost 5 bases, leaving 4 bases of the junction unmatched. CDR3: CASSPRTSGTGELFF. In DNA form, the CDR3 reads TGTGCCAGCAGCCCGAGGACTAGCGGCACCGGGGAGCTGTTTTTT.

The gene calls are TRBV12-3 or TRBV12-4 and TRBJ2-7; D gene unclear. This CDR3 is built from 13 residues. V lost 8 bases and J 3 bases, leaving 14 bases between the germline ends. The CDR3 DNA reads TGTGCCAGCGCTTCGCCTAGTAACTACGAGCAGTACTTC. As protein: CASASPSNYEQYF.

In DNA, the CDR3 is TGTGCCACCTTAGAAGGGACAGGGAGGAATTCACCCCTCCACTTT. As protein: CATLEGTGRNSPLHF. The V gene is TRBV21-1, the J gene TRBJ1-6; TRBD1, the D gene given by the table, was not confirmed from the DNA. TRBV21-1 is designated a pseudogene. This CDR3 has 15 amino acids.

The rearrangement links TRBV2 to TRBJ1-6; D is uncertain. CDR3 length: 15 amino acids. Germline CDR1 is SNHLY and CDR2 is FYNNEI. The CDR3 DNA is TGTGCAAGCCGTGTTAGCGAGGACCCAAATTCACCCCTCCACTTT. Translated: CASRVSEDPNSPLHF.

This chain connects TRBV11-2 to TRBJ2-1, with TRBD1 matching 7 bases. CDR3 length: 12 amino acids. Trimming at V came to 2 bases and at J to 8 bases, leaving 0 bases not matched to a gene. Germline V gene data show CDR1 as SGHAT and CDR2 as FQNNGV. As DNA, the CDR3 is TGTGCCAGCAGCTTACAGGGGGATGAGCAGTTCTTC. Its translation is CASSLQGDEQFF.

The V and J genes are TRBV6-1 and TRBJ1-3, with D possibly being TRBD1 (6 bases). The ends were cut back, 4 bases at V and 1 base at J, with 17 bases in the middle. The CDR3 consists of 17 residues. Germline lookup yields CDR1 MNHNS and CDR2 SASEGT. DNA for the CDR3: TGTGCCAGCAGTGCCCGACCGGGACAACTTTCTGGAAACACCATATATTTT. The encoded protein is CASSARPGQLSGNTIYF.

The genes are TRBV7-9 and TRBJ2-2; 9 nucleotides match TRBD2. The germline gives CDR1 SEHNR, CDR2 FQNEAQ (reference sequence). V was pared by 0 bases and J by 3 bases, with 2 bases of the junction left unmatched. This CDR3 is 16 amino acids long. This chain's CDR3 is CASSLAAGGDTGELFF. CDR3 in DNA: TGTGCCAGCAGCTTAGCCGCGGGAGGGGACACCGGGGAGCTGTTTTTT.

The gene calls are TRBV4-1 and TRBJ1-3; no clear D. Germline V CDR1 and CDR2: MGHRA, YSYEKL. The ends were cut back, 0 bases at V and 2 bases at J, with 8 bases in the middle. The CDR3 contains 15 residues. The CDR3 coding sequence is TGCGCCAGCAGCCAAGACAGAGGGACTGGAAACACCATATATTTT. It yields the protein CASSQDRGTGNTIYF.

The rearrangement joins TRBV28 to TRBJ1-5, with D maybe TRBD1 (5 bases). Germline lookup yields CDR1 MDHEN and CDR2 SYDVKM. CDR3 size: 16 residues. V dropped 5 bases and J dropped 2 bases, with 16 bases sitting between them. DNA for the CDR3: TGTGCCAGCAGTGGTCCCGGGGGGGTAGGCAATCAGCCCCAGCATTTT. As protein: CASSGPGGVGNQPQHF. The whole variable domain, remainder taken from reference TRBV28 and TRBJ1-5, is DVKVTQSSRYLVKRTGEKVFLECVQDMDHENMFWYRQDPGLGLRLIYFSYDVKMKEKGDIPEGYSVSREKKERFSLILESASTNQTSMYLCASSGPGGVGNQPQHFGDGTRLSIL.

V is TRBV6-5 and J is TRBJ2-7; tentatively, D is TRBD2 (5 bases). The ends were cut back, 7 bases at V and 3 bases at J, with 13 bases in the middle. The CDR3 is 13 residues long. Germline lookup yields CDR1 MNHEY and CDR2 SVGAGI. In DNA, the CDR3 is TGTGCCAGCAACCCCTCTCGGGGCTACGAGCAGTACTTC. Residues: CASNPSRGYEQYF.

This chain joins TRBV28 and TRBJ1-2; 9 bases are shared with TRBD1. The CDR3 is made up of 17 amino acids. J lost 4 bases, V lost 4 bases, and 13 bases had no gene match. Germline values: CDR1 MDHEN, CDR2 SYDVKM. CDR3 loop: CASSSVPGQGSTYGYTF. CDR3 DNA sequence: TGTGCCAGCAGTTCCGTCCCGGGACAGGGATCTACCTATGGCTACACCTTC.